Below are 14 T cell receptor beta chains sequenced from a single sample in a study of blood T cell repertoires in COVID-19 (dated by TCRdb to the early 2020s). Library preparation used the immunoSEQ multiplex PCR assay. Imported from immuneACCESS, the table was reduced by TCRdb to in-frame sequences with V and J called. These copies leave out some clones; in studies compared against another copy, an unresolved V gene accounts for under half, and the cause of the remainder is not known. The sample contains around 140,000 clones, about 89% of them found a single time. Roughly 4.3% of the sample goes to the ten largest clones. The sequenced material came from peripheral blood. The receptors come from a man aged 55 to 69 with COVID-19, enrolled during active disease.

This clone was detected only once. The CDR3 here is CASSLGLLAGGNTGELFF. For the CDR3, the DNA is TGCGCCAGCAGCTTGGGCCTCCTAGCGGGAGGGAACACCGGGGAGCTGTTTTTT. This chain joins TRBV5-1 and TRBJ2-2; 11 nucleotides match TRBD2. The CDR3 contains 18 residues. With 0 bases clipped from V and 1 base from J, the junction kept 5 bases outside the gene matches. Germline-derived CDR1 and CDR2 are SGHRS and YFSETQ.

The DNA for the CDR3 is TGTGCCAGCAGCCAAGGCATTAAAACAGGGGTCTCGGGCCAGCCCCAGCATTTT. It encodes CASSQGIKTGVSGQPQHF. J is TRBJ1-5 and V is TRBV3-1 (or the pseudogene TRBV3-2); 7 positions match TRBD1. This CDR3 has 18 residues. CDR1 LGHDT and CDR2 YNNKEL come from the germline V gene (reference sequence). The trim removed 1 base at V and 7 bases at J, leaving 16 bases unmatched.

This sequence joins TRBV2 and TRBJ2-5, with D unclear. Germline CDR1 reads SNHLY; CDR2 reads FYNNEI. The CDR3 length is 12 residues. Trimming pared 3 bases from V and 4 bases from J, leaving 6 bases between. CDR3 nucleotides: TGTGCCAGCAGTGAGAGGCGAGAGACCCAGTACTTC. It encodes CASSERRETQYF. Combining the CDR3 with reference TRBV2 and TRBJ2-5 gives the whole variable domain EPEVTQTPSHQVTQMGQEVILRCVPISNHLYFYWYRQILGQKVEFLVSFYNNEISEKSEIFDDQFSVERPDGSNFTLKIRSTKLEDSAMYFCASSERRETQYFGPGTRLLVL.

The CDR3 loop is CASSKRGTDTQYF. The CDR3 DNA reads as TGTGCCAGCAGCAAGAGAGGCACAGATACGCAGTATTTT. The rearrangement joins TRBV6-5 to TRBJ2-3, with unresolved D. The germline CDR1 and CDR2 sequences are MNHEY and SVGAGI. Trimming pared 6 bases from V and 1 base from J, leaving 8 bases between. The CDR3 extends over 13 amino acids.

The chain employs TRBV7-8 and TRBJ2-3; 10 nucleotides line up with TRBD2. The CDR3 consists of 13 residues. CDR1 and CDR2 from the germline V gene are SGHVS and FQNEAQ. The V segment lost 9 bases and the J segment 4 bases; nucleotides outside the gene matches: 4. The CDR3 protein is CASVAGGPDTQYF. Here the CDR3 DNA reads TGTGCCAGTGTAGCGGGGGGCCCAGATACGCAGTATTTT.

The V call is TRBV19, the J call TRBJ2-7; possibly TRBD1 for D (6 bases). The germline CDR1 and CDR2 sequences are LNHDA and SQIVND (reference sequence). Between the trimmed V and J ends, which lost 0 bases and 3 bases, there was a span of 9 bases. The CDR3 loop spans 14 amino acids. The CDR3 here is CASSIEAGDYEQYF. DNA of the CDR3: TGTGCCAGTAGTATAGAGGCAGGGGACTACGAGCAGTACTTC.

The rearrangement uses TRBV3-1 (or the pseudogene TRBV3-2) and TRBJ2-7; weak D call: TRBD2 (5 bases). CDR3 length: 14 amino acids. Germline V lookup: CDR1 LGHDT, CDR2 YNNKEL (reference sequence). Trimming removed 6 bases at V and 3 bases at J, with 15 bases between. The CDR3 loop reads CASSPSGGGYEQYF. For the CDR3, the DNA is TGTGCCAGCAGTCCTTCAGGAGGAGGCTACGAGCAGTACTTC.

This clone was counted only a few times. This chain links TRBV18 with TRBJ1-1; a possible D gene is TRBD1 (5 bases). The CDR3 is 16 residues long. Germline CDR1 is KGHSH and CDR2 is LQKENI. V shed 3 bases and J shed 3 bases, with 17 bases lying between them. CDR3 sequence reads: CASSPRGSPADTEAFF. The CDR3 DNA sequence: TGTGCCAGCTCACCGCGGGGCTCCCCAGCGGACACTGAAGCTTTCTTT.

The chain combines TRBV2 with TRBJ2-1; 11 bases are a match to TRBD2. CDR3 length: 13 amino acids. In germline, CDR1 is SNHLY, CDR2 FYNNEI. The ends lost 3 bases at V and 15 bases at J; junction bases unmatched: 7. The CDR3 DNA is TGTGCCAGCAGTGATTTACTAGCGGGAGTCCGGTTCTTC. Amino acid sequence: CASSDLLAGVRFF. Filled out from reference TRBV2 and TRBJ2-1, the complete variable domain reads EPEVTQTPSHQVTQMGQEVILRCVPISNHLYFYWYRQILGQKVEFLVSFYNNEISEKSEIFDDQFSVERPDGSNFTLKIRSTKLEDSAMYFCASSDLLAGVRFFGPGTRLTVL.

The J gene is TRBJ1-1, the V gene TRBV19; D gene unclear. The V gene's germline CDR1 is LNHDA and CDR2 SQIVND (reference sequence). This CDR3 contains 12 residues. Trimming took off 3 bases at V and 4 bases at J, with 6 bases between the two ends. CDR3 region: CASSIESTEAFF. The CDR3 DNA reads TGTGCCAGTAGTATCGAGAGCACTGAAGCTTTCTTT. Variable domain in full (rest from reference TRBV19 and TRBJ1-1): DGGITQSPKYLFRKEGQNVTLSCEQNLNHDAMYWYRQDPGQGLRLIYYSQIVNDFQKGDIAEGYSVSREKKESFPLTVTSAQKNPTAFYLCASSIESTEAFFGQGTRLTVV.

This clone is a singleton in its sample. V and J are TRBV28 and TRBJ2-7; perhaps TRBD1 as D (6 bases). There are 14 residues in the CDR3. Trimming cost V 5 bases and J 9 bases, with 20 bases left between them. The V gene's germline CDR1 is MDHEN and CDR2 SYDVKM. DNA for the CDR3: TGTGCCAGCAGTAGGGGGTGGGCTTCTGGGTGGCAGTACTTC. The encoded protein is CASSRGWASGWQYF.

This chain uses TRBV10-3 with TRBJ2-1; D call uncertain. Germline CDR1 is ENHRY and CDR2 is SYGVKD. Deletions cut 3 bases from V and 5 bases from J, with 11 bases between. The CDR3 is 14 amino acids. CDR3 sequence: CAISEKQINNEQFF. As DNA, the CDR3 is TGTGCCATCAGTGAAAAACAGATAAACAATGAGCAGTTCTTC.

The V call is TRBV2, the J call TRBJ2-1; 9 bases align to TRBD2. The germline V gene encodes CDR1 SNHLY and CDR2 FYNNEI. There are 17 residues in the CDR3. With 2 bases clipped from V and 1 base from J, the junction kept 6 bases outside the gene matches. The CDR3 DNA is TGTGCCAGCAGTGAATTACTAGCGGGCATATCCTACAATGAGCAGTTCTTC. Translated, it gives CASSELLAGISYNEQFF.

A single count supports this clone. This chain links TRBV7-8 with TRBJ1-5; 9 bases map to TRBD1. The CDR3 covers 19 residues. The V gene's germline CDR1 is SGHVS and CDR2 FQNEAQ. With V trimmed by 5 bases and J by 0 bases, 14 bases remained unmatched. The CDR3, as DNA: TGTGCCAGCAGCACACCCCTGGACAGGGGCCATTATAGCAATCAGCCCCAGCATTTT. Amino acid sequence: CASSTPLDRGHYSNQPQHF.